A single sample gave rise to the 25 T cell receptor beta chains below, sequenced in a study of blood T cell repertoires in COVID-19. Sequenced by immunoSEQ multiplex PCR; TCRdb stores in-frame clones only, minus some. Among fewer than 250,000 clones listed, 70% to 90% were seen once. Material for sequencing was peripheral blood. Source of these receptors: a man aged 25-40 years with COVID-19, enrolled during active disease.

The V call is TRBV6-5, the J call TRBJ1-1; 8 bases match TRBD1. This CDR3 is built from 15 residues. CDR1 is MNHEY, CDR2 SVGAGI, per germline. The ends lost 1 base at V and 7 bases at J; junction bases unmatched: 8. CDR3 residues: CASSYLIGQGYEAFF. The CDR3 bases are TGTGCCAGCAGTTACTTAATCGGACAGGGCTATGAAGCTTTCTTT.

The rearrangement joins TRBV19 to TRBJ2-7, with unresolved D. There are 14 residues in the CDR3. Trimming took off 3 bases at V and 0 bases at J, with 9 bases between the two ends. Germline-derived CDR1 and CDR2 are LNHDA and SQIVND (reference sequence). The CDR3 DNA reads TGTGCCAGTAGTATGGAGCTCAGCTCCTACGAGCAGTACTTC. Amino acids: CASSMELSSYEQYF.

With respect to this clone: The junction does not match germline at one end; this may be a read error. The chain couples TRBV11-2 to TRBJ2-7; D unclear. Germline V gives CDR1 SGHAT, CDR2 FQNNGV. This CDR3 region has 12 residues. CDR3 bases: TGTGCCAGCAGCTCCGTCTCCTCCGAGCAGTACTTC. This sequence encodes CASSSVSSEQYF.

The J gene is TRBJ1-2, the V gene TRBV3-1 (or the pseudogene TRBV3-2); 8 bases are shared with TRBD1. This CDR3 contains 15 residues. The germline V gene encodes CDR1 LGHDT and CDR2 YNNKEL (reference sequence). V dropped 0 bases and J dropped 4; count of bases not matched to a gene: 4. CDR3 sequence: CASSQEPDRVYGYTF. Written as DNA, the CDR3 is TGTGCCAGCAGCCAAGAACCGGACAGGGTCTATGGCTACACCTTC.

The rearrangement links TRBV6-5 to TRBJ2-2, with D unclear. Germline lookup yields CDR1 MNHEY and CDR2 SVGAGI. V was shortened by 0 bases and J by 7 bases, with 6 bases between the two germline ends. The CDR3 runs to 13 residues. DNA of the CDR3: TGTGCCAGCAGTTACTCGCCGGTCGGGGAGCTGTTTTTT. As protein: CASSYSPVGELFF.

The chain has TRBV24-1 and TRBJ1-5, with 10 bases that match TRBD1. In germline, CDR1 is KGHDR, CDR2 SFDVKD. Unmatched junction bases numbered 16, after V lost 8 bases and J lost 1 base. The CDR3 has 19 amino acids. The CDR3 bases are TGTGCCACCATTCCACCCTGGGACAGGGGTTATAGGAGCAATCAGCCCCAGCATTTT. Amino acids: CATIPPWDRGYRSNQPQHF.

The chain has TRBV2 and TRBJ2-5; 10 bases are a match to TRBD1. The CDR3 runs to 15 residues. V dropped 2 bases and J dropped 7; count of bases not matched to a gene: 7. In germline, CDR1 is SNHLY, CDR2 FYNNEI. The CDR3 DNA reads TGTGCCAGCAGTGAAAGTAGGACAGGGGGGGGGACCCAGTACTTC. Encoded protein: CASSESRTGGGTQYF. The whole variable domain, remainder taken from reference TRBV2 and TRBJ2-5, is EPEVTQTPSHQVTQMGQEVILRCVPISNHLYFYWYRQILGQKVEFLVSFYNNEISEKSEIFDDQFSVERPDGSNFTLKIRSTKLEDSAMYFCASSESRTGGGTQYFGPGTRLLVL.

The chain is built from TRBV7-2 and TRBJ1-4; D possibly corresponds to TRBD1 (5 bases). The CDR3 consists of 15 residues. Per germline, CDR1 SGHTA and CDR2 FQGNSA. V shed 3 bases and J shed 3 bases, with 11 bases lying between them. This CDR3 reads CASSFQGSANEKLFF. The DNA for the CDR3 is TGTGCCAGCAGCTTTCAGGGTTCAGCTAATGAAAAACTGTTTTTT.

This clone was counted once. The genes are TRBV7-2 and TRBJ1-1; D perhaps matches TRBD1 (5 bases). Looked up from germline, CDR1 is SGHTA and CDR2 is FQGNSA. V dropped 1 base and J dropped 1 base, with 10 bases sitting between them. This CDR3 has 15 residues. Here the CDR3 reads CASSLGMGGNTEAFF. CDR3 sequence (DNA): TGTGCCAGCAGCTTAGGGATGGGGGGGAACACTGAAGCTTTCTTT.

The rearrangement joins TRBV7-2 to TRBJ2-3; TRBD2 agrees at 11 bases. The CDR3 has 18 residues. V was clipped by 1 base and J by 5 bases; unmatched bases: 11. Germline V gives CDR1 SGHTA, CDR2 FQGNSA. This CDR3 reads CASSLGNPLAGGLDTQYF. In DNA, the CDR3 is TGTGCCAGCAGCTTAGGGAACCCGCTAGCGGGGGGCCTAGATACGCAGTATTTT.

V gene TRBV7-2 combines with J gene TRBJ1-4, with 8 bases that match TRBD1. This CDR3 is built from 16 residues. With 0 bases clipped from V and 8 bases from J, the junction kept 8 bases outside the gene matches. Per the germline V gene, CDR1 is SGHTA and CDR2 is FQGNSA. The DNA for the CDR3 is TGTGCCAGCAGCTTAGCGCCGACAGGGGCTGGCGAAAAACTGTTTTTT. As protein: CASSLAPTGAGEKLFF.

This clone was recorded a few times. The chain employs TRBV4-1 and TRBJ1-1, with D possibly being TRBD1 (6 bases). V dropped 6 bases and J dropped 5 bases, with 16 bases sitting between them. The germline V gene has CDR1 MGHRA and CDR2 YSYEKL. This CDR3 is 14 amino acids long. In nucleotides, the CDR3 is TGCGCCAGCAGAGGAGTGTTAAGGGGGACTGAAGCTTTCTTT. This sequence encodes CASRGVLRGTEAFF.

This clone was seen once. The chain is built from TRBV5-1 and TRBJ2-3; 16 nucleotides match TRBD2. J lost 1 base, V lost 2 bases, and 4 bases had no gene match. The CDR3 consists of 18 residues. Germline CDR1 SGHRS, CDR2 YFSETQ. The CDR3 sequence: CASSFTGTSGRGTDTQYF. The CDR3 DNA reads TGCGCCAGCAGCTTCACCGGGACTAGCGGGAGGGGCACAGATACGCAGTATTTT.

The genes are TRBV9 and TRBJ1-2; 8 bases fit TRBD1. This CDR3 comprises 16 residues. The V gene's germline CDR1 is SGDLS and CDR2 YYNGEE. The ends lost 3 bases at V and 5 bases at J; junction bases unmatched: 12. The CDR3 DNA sequence: TGTGCCAGCAGCGATGGGACAGGAGGAAGCTATTATGGCTACACCTTC. Residues: CASSDGTGGSYYGYTF.

The chain carries TRBV6-2 or TRBV6-3 and TRBJ2-7, with 12 bases lining up with TRBD1. V shed 5 bases and J 5 bases; nucleotides not matched to a gene: 7. The CDR3 consists of 15 residues. CDR1 MNHEY and CDR2 SVGEGT come from the germline V gene. CDR3 loop: CASSSVGTGGHEQYF. CDR3 DNA: TGTGCCAGCAGTAGCGTCGGGACAGGGGGCCACGAGCAGTACTTC.

The rearrangement links TRBV25-1 to TRBJ2-1; D ambiguous. Germline CDR1 MGHDK, CDR2 SYGVNS. The CDR3 sequence is 12 residues long. Trimming cost V 2 bases and J 7 bases, with 6 bases left between them. Here the CDR3 reads CASSEPRNEQFF. The CDR3 DNA reads TGTGCCAGCAGTGAACCCCGTAATGAGCAGTTCTTC.

Only a few counts were recorded for this clone. The J gene is TRBJ1-1, the V gene TRBV14; D not certain. V was trimmed by 0 bases and J by 9 bases, leaving 8 bases between them. From germline, CDR1 is SGHDN and CDR2 FVKESK. This CDR3 contains 12 residues. The CDR3 spells CASSQDSLQAFF. In nucleotides, the CDR3 is TGTGCCAGCAGCCAAGATAGCCTACAAGCTTTCTTT.

V and J are TRBV2 and TRBJ2-1; D gene uncertain. Germline CDR1 reads SNHLY; CDR2 reads FYNNEI. The V and J ends lost 5 bases and 8 bases respectively, with 10 bases between them. CDR3 length: 12 residues. The CDR3 nucleotides read TGTGCCAGCAGTTTCCTGGAGCATGAGCAGTTCTTC. It is translated as CASSFLEHEQFF.

V gene TRBV4-1 combines with J gene TRBJ2-3; the match to TRBD2 covers 11 bases. The CDR3 consists of 16 residues. J gave up 3 bases and V 1 base, and 3 bases lay outside the gene matches. The V gene's germline CDR1 is MGHRA and CDR2 YSYEKL. The CDR3 DNA reads as TGCGCCAGCAGCCAAGTCGGGACTAGCGGAACAGATACGCAGTATTTT. It codes for CASSQVGTSGTDTQYF.

The chain has TRBV19 and TRBJ1-5, with 9 bases aligning to TRBD1. The CDR3 has 15 amino acids. Trimming took 6 bases from V and 2 from J; bases not matched to a gene: 5. In germline, CDR1 is LNHDA, CDR2 SQIVND (reference sequence). The CDR3 loop reads CASRTGGQGNQPQHF. CDR3 DNA: TGTGCCAGTAGGACAGGGGGTCAGGGCAATCAGCCCCAGCATTTT.

This chain connects TRBV29-1 to TRBJ2-3; the match to TRBD2 covers 9 bases. Germline CDR1 reads SQVTM; CDR2 reads ANQGSEA. Trimming cost V 3 bases and J 6 bases; bases outside gene matches: 4. The CDR3 totals 13 residues. The CDR3 DNA follows: TGCAGCGTTGACGGACTAGCGAGCGATACGCAGTATTTT. Its protein is CSVDGLASDTQYF.

This sequence joins TRBV9 and TRBJ1-2, with TRBD1 as a possible D gene (6 bases). CDR3 length equals 13 residues. Germline CDR1 is SGDLS and CDR2 is YYNGEE. Trimming pared 3 bases from V and 8 bases from J, leaving 14 bases between. The CDR3 region has the DNA TGTGCCAGCAGCGAGATCACAGGGTCCGGCTACACCTTC. Translated, it gives CASSEITGSGYTF.

V and J are TRBV5-1 and TRBJ1-1, with 10 bases fitting TRBD1. Unmatched junction bases numbered 9, after V lost 3 bases and J lost 4 bases. Looked up from germline, CDR1 is SGHRS and CDR2 is YFSETQ. The CDR3 consists of 16 residues. The CDR3 bases are TGCGCCAGCAGCTACGGGACAGGGGTGTGGAGCACTGAAGCTTTCTTT. It codes for CASSYGTGVWSTEAFF.

This clone was seen more than once but under ten times. Other DNA sequences within the sample encode an identical CDR3. CDR3 protein: CASSPQGSTEAFF. In DNA form, the CDR3 reads TGTGCCAGCAGCCCCCAGGGGAGCACTGAAGCTTTCTTT. The chain uses TRBV7-3 and TRBJ1-1; possible D gene TRBD1, 6 bases. There are 13 residues in the CDR3. Between the trimmed V and J ends, which lost 5 bases and 4 bases, there was a span of 11 bases. From germline, CDR1 is SGHTA and CDR2 FQGTGA.

The rearrangement uses TRBV6-6 and TRBJ1-2; the D gene is possibly TRBD1 (6 bases). Trimming shortened V by 6 bases and J by 6 bases, and 23 bases separated the two germline ends. The germline V gene has CDR1 MNHNY and CDR2 SVGAGI (reference sequence). There are 16 residues in the CDR3. DNA of the CDR3: TGTGCCAGCAGCTTCGGGGGGAATAAGGGGGAGAATGGCTACACCTTC. It codes for CASSFGGNKGENGYTF.